This T cell receptor (beta chain) was documented in a study of cytomegalovirus exposure and HLA in healthy donors. Researchers ran the PCR with 60 Vbeta and 13 Jbeta primers. TCRdb's copy holds only in-frame clones and misses some; the assay was immunoSEQ multiplex PCR. The sample shows about 160,000 clones, roughly 77% of them seen only once. Study outcomes and limitations: A cluster of highly shared sequence variants was likely a sequencing artifact. Reportedly, HLA-A and HLA-B alleles of most subjects were accurately predicted from TCR beta.

As regards this clone: As yet, its antigen is unknown.

The TCR originated in a man aged 25 to 40 in good health and CMV-seropositive. What was sequenced was PBMCs.

Here the CDR3 DNA reads TGTGCCAGCAGCCAAGATCGGGAGGACATACCCTACGAGCAGTACTTC. Amino acids: CASSQDREDIPYEQYF. The chain combines TRBV14 with TRBJ2-7; TRBD2 matches 7 bases. In germline, CDR1 is SGHDN, CDR2 FVKESK. The CDR3 runs to 16 residues. Trimming cost V 0 bases and J 2 bases; bases outside gene matches: 7.